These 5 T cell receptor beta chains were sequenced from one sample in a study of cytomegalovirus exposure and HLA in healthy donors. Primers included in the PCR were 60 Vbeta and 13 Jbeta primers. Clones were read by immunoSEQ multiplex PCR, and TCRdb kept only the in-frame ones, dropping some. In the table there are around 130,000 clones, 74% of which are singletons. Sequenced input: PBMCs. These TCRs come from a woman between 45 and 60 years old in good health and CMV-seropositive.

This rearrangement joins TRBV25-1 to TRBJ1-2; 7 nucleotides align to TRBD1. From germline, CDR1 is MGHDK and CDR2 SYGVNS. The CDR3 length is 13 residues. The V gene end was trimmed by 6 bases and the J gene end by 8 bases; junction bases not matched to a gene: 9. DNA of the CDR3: TGTGCCAGCAGCAAAACAGGGGCGGGAGGCTACACCTTC. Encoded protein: CASSKTGAGGYTF.

The CDR3 protein is CSVEDGRGSETQYF. The CDR3 nucleotides read TGCAGCGTTGAAGATGGACGGGGTTCAGAGACCCAGTACTTC. The chain combines TRBV29-1 with TRBJ2-5; the D gene is possibly TRBD2 (5 bases). There are 14 residues in the CDR3. V was shortened by 0 bases and J by 4 bases, with 12 bases between the two germline ends. CDR1 and CDR2 (germline): SQVTM, ANQGSEA.

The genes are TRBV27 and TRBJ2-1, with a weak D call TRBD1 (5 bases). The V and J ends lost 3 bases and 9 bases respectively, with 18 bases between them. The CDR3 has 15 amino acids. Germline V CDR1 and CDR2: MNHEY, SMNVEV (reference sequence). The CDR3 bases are TGTGCCAGCAGTTTTGTCGCAGGGTACTCCCCTGAGCAGTTCTTC. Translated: CASSFVAGYSPEQFF.

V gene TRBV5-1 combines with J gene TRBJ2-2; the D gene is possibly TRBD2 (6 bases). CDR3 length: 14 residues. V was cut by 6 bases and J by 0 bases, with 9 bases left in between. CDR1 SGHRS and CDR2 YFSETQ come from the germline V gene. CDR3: CASNLAANTGELFF. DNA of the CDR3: TGCGCCAGCAATTTAGCGGCGAACACCGGGGAGCTGTTTTTT.

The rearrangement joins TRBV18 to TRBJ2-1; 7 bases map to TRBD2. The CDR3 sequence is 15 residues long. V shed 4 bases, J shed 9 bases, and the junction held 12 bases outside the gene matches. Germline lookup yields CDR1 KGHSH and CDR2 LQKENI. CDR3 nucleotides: TGTGCCAGCTCACTGACCCGGGGGGACCGGGTTGAGCAGTTCTTC. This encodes CASSLTRGDRVEQFF.